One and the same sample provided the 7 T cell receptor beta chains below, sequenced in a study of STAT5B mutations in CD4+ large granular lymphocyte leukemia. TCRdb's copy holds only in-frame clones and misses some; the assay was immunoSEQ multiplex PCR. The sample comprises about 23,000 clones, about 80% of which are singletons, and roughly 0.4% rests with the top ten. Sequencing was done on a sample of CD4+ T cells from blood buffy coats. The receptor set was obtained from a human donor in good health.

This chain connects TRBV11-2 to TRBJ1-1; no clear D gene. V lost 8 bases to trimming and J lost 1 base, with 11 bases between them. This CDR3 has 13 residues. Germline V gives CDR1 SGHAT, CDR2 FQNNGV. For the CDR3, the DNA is TGTGCCAGCCGGAGGGCAGAGAACACTGAAGCTTTCTTT. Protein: CASRRAENTEAFF.

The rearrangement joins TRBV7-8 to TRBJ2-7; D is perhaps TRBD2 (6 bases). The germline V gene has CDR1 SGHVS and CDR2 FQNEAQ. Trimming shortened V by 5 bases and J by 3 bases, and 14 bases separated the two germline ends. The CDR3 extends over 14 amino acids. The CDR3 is CASSLRDLLYEQYF. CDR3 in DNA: TGTGCCAGCAGCCTTCGGGACTTACTCTACGAGCAGTACTTC.

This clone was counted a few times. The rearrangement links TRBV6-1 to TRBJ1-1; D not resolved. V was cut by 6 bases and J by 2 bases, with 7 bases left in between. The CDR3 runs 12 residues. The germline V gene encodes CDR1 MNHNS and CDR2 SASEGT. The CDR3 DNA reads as TGTGCCAGCAGAGTCCTTAACACTGAAGCTTTCTTT. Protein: CASRVLNTEAFF.

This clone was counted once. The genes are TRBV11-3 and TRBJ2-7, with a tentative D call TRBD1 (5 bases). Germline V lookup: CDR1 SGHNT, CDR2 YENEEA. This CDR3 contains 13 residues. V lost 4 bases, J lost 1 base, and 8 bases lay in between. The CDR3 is CASSSTVSYEQYF. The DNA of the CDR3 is TGTGCCAGCAGCTCGACAGTGTCCTACGAGCAGTACTTC.

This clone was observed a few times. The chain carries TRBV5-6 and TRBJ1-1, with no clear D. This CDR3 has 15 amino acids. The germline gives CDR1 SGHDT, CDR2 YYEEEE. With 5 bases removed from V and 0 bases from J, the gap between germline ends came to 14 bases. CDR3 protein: CASRGTGTMNTEAFF. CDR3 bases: TGTGCCAGCAGGGGAACGGGTACTATGAACACTGAAGCTTTCTTT.

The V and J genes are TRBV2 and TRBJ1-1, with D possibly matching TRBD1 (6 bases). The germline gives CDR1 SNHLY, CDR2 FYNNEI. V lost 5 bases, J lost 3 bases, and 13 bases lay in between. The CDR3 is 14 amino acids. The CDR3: CASSMGAWDTEAFF. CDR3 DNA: TGTGCCAGCAGTATGGGGGCGTGGGACACTGAAGCTTTCTTT.

CDR3 bases: TGTGCCAGCAGTTTTGCTAGCGGTCAAGAGACCCAGTACTTC. Its protein is CASSFASGQETQYF. This rearrangement joins TRBV28 to TRBJ2-5, with 7 bases aligning to TRBD2. This CDR3 is 14 amino acids long. Germline CDR1 reads MDHEN; CDR2 reads SYDVKM. The V and J ends lost 3 bases and 2 bases, in that order; junction bases with no gene match: 3.